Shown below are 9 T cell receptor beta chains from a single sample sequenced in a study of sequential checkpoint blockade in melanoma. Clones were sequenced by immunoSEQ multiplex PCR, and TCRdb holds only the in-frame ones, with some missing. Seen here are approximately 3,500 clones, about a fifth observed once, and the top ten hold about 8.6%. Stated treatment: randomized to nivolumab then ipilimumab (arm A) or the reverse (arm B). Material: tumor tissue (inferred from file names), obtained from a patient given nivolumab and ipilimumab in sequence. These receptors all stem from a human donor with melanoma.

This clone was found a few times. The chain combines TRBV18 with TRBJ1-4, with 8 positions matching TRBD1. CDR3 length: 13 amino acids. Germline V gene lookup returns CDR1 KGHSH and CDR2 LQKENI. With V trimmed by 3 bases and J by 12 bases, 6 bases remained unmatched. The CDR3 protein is CASSPGQGEELFF. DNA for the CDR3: TGTGCCAGCTCACCCGGACAGGGTGAGGAACTGTTTTTT.

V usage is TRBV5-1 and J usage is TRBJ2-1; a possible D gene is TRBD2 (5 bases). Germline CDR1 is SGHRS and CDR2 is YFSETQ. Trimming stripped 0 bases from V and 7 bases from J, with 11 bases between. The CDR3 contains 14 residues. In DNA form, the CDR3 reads TGCGCCAGCAGCTTGGTTACTAGTTCGAATGAGCAGTTCTTC. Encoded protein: CASSLVTSSNEQFF.

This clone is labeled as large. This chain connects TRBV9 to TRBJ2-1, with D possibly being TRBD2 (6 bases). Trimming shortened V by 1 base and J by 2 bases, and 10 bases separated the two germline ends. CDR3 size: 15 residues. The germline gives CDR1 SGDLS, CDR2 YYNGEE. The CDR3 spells CASSVLRGAYNEQFF. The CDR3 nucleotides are TGTGCCAGCAGCGTACTGCGGGGCGCCTACAATGAGCAGTTCTTC.

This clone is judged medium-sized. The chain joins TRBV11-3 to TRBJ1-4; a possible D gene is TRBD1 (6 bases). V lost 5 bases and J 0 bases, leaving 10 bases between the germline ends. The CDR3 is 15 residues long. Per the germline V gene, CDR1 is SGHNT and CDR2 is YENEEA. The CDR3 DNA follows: TGTGCCAGCAGCCCCAGGGGCACAACTAATGAAAAACTGTTTTTT. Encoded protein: CASSPRGTTNEKLFF.

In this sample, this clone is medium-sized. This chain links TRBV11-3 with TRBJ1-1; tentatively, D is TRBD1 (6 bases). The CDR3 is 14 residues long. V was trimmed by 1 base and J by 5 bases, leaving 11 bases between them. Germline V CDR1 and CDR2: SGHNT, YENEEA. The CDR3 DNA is TGTGCCAGCAGCTTAGTACAGGGAGGGACTGAAGCTTTCTTT. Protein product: CASSLVQGGTEAFF.

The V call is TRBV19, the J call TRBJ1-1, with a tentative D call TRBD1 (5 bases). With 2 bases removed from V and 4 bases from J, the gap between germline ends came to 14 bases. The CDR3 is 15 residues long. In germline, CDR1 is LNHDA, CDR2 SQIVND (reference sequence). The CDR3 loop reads CASSIPGGGSTEAFF. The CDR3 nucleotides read TGTGCCAGTAGTATACCTGGGGGTGGAAGCACTGAAGCTTTCTTT.

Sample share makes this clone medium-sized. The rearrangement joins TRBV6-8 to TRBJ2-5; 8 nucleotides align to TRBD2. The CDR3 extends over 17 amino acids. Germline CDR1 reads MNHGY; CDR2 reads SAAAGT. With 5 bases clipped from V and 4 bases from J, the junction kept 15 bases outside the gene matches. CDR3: CASSRSSSGSSPETQYF. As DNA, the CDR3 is TGTGCCAGCAGTAGGAGTTCAAGCGGGAGCTCCCCAGAGACCCAGTACTTC.

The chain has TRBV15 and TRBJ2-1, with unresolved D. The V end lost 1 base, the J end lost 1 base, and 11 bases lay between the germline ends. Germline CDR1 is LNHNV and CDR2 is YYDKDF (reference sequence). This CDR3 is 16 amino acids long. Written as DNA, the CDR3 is TGTGCCACCAGCAGAGTACGGCCGGTGTCCTACAATGAGCAGTTCTTC. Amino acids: CATSRVRPVSYNEQFF.

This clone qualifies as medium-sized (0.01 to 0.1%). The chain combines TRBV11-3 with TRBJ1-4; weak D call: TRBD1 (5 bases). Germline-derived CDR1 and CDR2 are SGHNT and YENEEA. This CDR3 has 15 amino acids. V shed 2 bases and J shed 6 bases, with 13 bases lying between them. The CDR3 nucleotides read TGTGCCAGCAGCTTAACCGGGGGGAGGGATGAAAAACTGTTTTTT. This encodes CASSLTGGRDEKLFF.